This T cell receptor beta chain stems from a study of T-cell memory formation after mild COVID-19. Study-wide results and limits: Second-wave clones that peaked on day 37 lacked confirmed SARS-CoV-2 specificity. Contracting clones from day 15 to 85 showed balanced CD4/CD8; later expanders favored CD4+. Certain responding clones were present in pre-infection memory, suggesting participation of cross-reactive memory.

This clonotype has a handful of counts. The antigen remains unidentified. 5'RACE primed at constant segments yielded TCR alpha and TCR beta cDNA libraries bearing sample barcodes and UMIs. TCRdb used MiXCR to reprocess the 5' RACE reads, holding one entry per CDR3 protein. Of about 600,000 distinct CDR3 sequences listed, about 20% are singletons. The V segment lost 4 bases and the J segment 2 bases; nucleotides outside the gene matches: 3. The CDR3 has 15 amino acids. Germline CDR1 and CDR2: SEHNR and FQNEAQ (reference sequence). This TCR came from an adult woman who had mild COVID-19 (a few samples of this study predate the infection). Cell type and time point are not known. Sequencing was done on a sample of PBMCs or a T cell subset sorted from them (not recorded which). V usage is TRBV7-9 and J usage is TRBJ1-5, with TRBD1 identical over 9 bases. The CDR3 DNA reads TGTGCCAGCAGCTCTACAGGGGGCGGCAATCAGCCCCAGCATTTT. Translation: CASSSTGGGNQPQHF.